Ten or more counts support the clone carrying this T cell receptor (beta chain). There are 12 residues in the CDR3. Per germline, CDR1 SEHNR and CDR2 FQNEAQ (reference sequence). Trimming pared 4 bases from V and 3 bases from J, leaving 7 bases between. The source of the sample is a study of identical twins. cDNA molecules carried unique molecular identifiers, and template switching added a universal primer site. In TCRdb, the 5' RACE reads were re-called with MiXCR into one record per CDR3 protein. The repertoire holds 150,000 or so distinct CDR3 sequences, with 3.5% as singletons. The sequenced material came from memory T cells sorted from blood. The V call is TRBV7-9, the J call TRBJ2-7; unclear D gene. The sequence derives from a man aged 18 to 29 in good health. The DNA for the CDR3 is TGTGCCAGCAGCTCCGAAGTCTACGAGCAGTACTTC. Its translation is CASSSEVYEQYF.